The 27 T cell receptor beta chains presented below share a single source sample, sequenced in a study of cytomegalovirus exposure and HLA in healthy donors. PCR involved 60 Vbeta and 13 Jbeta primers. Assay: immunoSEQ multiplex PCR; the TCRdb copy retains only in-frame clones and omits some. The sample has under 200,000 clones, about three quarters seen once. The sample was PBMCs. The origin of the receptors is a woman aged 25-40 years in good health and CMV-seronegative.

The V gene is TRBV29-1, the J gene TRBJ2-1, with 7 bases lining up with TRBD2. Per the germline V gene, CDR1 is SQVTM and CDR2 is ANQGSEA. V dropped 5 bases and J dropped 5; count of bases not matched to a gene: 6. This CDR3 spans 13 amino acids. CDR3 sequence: CSVWGGVHNEQFF. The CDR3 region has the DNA TGCAGCGTTTGGGGGGGAGTCCACAATGAGCAGTTCTTC.

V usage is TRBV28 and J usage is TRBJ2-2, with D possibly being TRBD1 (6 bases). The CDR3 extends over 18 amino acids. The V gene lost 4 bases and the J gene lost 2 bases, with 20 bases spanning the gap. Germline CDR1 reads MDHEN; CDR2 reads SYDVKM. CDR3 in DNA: TGTGCCAGCAGTTCCCCGGCGCCATTAGGGGGAAACACCGGGGAGCTGTTTTTT. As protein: CASSSPAPLGGNTGELFF.

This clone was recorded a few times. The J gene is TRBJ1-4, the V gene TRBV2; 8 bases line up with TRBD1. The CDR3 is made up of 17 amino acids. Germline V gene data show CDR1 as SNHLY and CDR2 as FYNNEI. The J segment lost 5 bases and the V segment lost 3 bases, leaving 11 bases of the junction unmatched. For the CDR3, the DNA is TGTGCCAGCAGTGATCAAATCTACAGGGGGACCAATGAAAAACTGTTTTTT. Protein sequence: CASSDQIYRGTNEKLFF.

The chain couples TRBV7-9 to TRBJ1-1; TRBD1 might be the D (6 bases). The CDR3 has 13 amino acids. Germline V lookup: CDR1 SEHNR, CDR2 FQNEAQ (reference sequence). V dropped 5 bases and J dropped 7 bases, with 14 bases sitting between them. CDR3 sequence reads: CASSDSHRDEAFF. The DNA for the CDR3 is TGTGCCAGCAGCGATTCACACAGGGATGAAGCTTTCTTT.

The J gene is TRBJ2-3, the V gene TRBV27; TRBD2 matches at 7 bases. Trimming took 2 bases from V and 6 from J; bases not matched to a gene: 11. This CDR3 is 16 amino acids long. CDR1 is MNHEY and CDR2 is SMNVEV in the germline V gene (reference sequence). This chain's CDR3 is CASSLTGGGVADTQYF. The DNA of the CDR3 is TGTGCCAGCAGTTTAACTGGGGGGGGAGTGGCGGATACGCAGTATTTT.

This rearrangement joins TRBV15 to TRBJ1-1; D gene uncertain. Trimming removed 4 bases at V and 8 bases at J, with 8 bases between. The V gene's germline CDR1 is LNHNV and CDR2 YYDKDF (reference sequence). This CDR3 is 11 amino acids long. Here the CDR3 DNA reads TGTGCCACCAGCATGGTGGAGGAAGCTTTCTTT. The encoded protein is CATSMVEEAFF.

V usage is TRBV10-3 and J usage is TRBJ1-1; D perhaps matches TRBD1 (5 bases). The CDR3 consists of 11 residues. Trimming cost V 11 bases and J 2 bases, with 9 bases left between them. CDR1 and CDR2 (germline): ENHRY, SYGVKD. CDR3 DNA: TGTGCCGCACAGGATAACACTGAAGCTTTCTTT. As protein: CAAQDNTEAFF.

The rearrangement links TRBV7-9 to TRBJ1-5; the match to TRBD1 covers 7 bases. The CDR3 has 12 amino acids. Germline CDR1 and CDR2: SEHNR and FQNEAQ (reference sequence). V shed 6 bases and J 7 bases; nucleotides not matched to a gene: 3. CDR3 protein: CASSQGGQPQHF. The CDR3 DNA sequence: TGTGCCAGCAGTCAGGGGGGACAGCCCCAGCATTTT.

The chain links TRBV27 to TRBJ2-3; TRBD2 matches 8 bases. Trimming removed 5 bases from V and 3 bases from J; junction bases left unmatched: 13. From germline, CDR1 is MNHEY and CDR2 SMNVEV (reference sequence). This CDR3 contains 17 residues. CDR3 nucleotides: TGTGCCAGCAGTAAATACGGGGGGGGCCTTCCGACAGATACGCAGTATTTT. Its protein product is CASSKYGGGLPTDTQYF.

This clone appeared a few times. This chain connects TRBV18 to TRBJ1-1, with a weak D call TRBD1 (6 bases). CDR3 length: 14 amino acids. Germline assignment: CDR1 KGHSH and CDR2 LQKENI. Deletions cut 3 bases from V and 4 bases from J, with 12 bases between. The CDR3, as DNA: TGTGCCAGCTCACCCTTAACAGGGACCACTGAAGCTTTCTTT. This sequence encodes CASSPLTGTTEAFF.

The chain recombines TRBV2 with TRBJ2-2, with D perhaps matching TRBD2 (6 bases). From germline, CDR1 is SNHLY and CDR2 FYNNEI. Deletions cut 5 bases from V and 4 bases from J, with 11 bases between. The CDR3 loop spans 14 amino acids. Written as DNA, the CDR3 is TGTGCCAGCAGTCCATCTAGCGCCACCGGGGAGCTGTTTTTT. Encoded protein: CASSPSSATGELFF.

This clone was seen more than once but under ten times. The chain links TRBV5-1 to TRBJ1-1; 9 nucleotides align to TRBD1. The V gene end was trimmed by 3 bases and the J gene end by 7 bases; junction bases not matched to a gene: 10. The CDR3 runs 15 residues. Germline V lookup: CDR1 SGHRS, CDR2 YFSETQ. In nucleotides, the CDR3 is TGCGCCAGCAGCTCGGGACAGGGACGTTTCGATGAAGCTTTCTTT. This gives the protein CASSSGQGRFDEAFF.

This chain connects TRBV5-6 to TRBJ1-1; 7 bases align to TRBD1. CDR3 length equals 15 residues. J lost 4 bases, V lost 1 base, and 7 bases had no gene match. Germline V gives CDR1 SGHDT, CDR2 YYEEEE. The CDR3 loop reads CASSLRGQAFTEAFF. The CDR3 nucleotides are TGTGCCAGCAGCTTGAGGGGGCAGGCGTTCACTGAAGCTTTCTTT.

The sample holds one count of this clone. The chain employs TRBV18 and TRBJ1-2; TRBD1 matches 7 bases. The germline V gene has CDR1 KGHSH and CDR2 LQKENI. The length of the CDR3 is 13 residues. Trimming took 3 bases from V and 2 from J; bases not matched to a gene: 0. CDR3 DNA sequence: TGTGCCAGCTCACCGACAGGGAACTATGGCTACACCTTC. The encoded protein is CASSPTGNYGYTF.

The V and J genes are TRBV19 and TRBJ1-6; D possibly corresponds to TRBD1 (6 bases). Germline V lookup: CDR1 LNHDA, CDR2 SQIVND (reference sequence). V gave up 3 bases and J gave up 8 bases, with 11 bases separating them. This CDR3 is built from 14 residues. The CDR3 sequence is CASSMETGYSPLHF. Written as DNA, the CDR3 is TGTGCCAGTAGTATGGAGACAGGTTATTCACCCCTCCACTTT.

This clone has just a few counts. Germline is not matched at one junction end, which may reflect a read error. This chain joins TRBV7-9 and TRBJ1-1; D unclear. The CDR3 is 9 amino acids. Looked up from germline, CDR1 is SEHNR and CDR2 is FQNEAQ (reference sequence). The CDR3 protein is CSSSPEAFF. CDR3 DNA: TGTTCCAGCAGTCCAGAAGCTTTCTTT.

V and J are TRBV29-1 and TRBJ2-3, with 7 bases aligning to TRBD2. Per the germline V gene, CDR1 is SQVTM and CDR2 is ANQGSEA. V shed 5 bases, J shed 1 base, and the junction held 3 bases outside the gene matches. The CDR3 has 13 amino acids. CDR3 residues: CSVWAGGTDTQYF. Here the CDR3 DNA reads TGCAGCGTTTGGGCGGGGGGCACAGATACGCAGTATTTT.

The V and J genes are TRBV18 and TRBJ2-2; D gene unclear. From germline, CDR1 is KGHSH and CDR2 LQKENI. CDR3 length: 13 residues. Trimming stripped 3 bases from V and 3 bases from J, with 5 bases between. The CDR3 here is CASSPTDTGELFF. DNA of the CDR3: TGTGCCAGCTCACCTACAGACACCGGGGAGCTGTTTTTT.

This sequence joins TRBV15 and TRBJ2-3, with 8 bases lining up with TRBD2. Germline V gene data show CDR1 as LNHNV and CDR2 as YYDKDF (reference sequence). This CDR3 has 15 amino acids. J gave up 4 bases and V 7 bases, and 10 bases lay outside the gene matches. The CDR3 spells CATTPGSGGSDTQYF. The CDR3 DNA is TGTGCCACCACCCCGGGGAGCGGGGGATCAGATACGCAGTATTTT.

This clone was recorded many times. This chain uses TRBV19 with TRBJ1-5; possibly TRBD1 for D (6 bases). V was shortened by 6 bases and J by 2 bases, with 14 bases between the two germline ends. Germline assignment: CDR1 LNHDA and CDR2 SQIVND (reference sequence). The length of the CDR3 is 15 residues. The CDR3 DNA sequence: TGTGCCAGTAGAGTTTCCCGACAGGGCAATCAGCCCCAGCATTTT. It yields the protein CASRVSRQGNQPQHF. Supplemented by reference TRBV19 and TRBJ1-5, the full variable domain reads DGGITQSPKYLFRKEGQNVTLSCEQNLNHDAMYWYRQDPGQGLRLIYYSQIVNDFQKGDIAEGYSVSREKKESFPLTVTSAQKNPTAFYLCASRVSRQGNQPQHFGDGTRLSIL.

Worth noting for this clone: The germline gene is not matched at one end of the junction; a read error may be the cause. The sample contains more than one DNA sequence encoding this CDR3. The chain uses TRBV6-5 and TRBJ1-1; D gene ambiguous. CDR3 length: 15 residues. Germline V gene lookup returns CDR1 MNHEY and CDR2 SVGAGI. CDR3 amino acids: CASSWASVLNTEAFF. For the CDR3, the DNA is TGTGCCAGCAGTTGGGCCTCAGTTTTGAACACTGAAGCCTTCTTT.

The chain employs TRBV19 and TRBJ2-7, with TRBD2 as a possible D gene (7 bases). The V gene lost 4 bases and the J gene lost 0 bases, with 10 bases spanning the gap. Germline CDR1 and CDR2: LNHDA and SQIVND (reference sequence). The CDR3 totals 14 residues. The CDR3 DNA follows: TGTGCCAGTAGTACCCGGGGGGCCTCCTACGAGCAGTACTTC. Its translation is CASSTRGASYEQYF.

The CDR3 sequence: CASYGTGIHYEQYF. CDR3 bases: TGTGCCAGCTACGGGACAGGGATTCACTACGAGCAGTACTTC. The chain has TRBV28 and TRBJ2-7, with 9 bases lining up with TRBD1. CDR3 size: 14 residues. Germline trimming cut 8 bases from V and 3 bases from J; bases unmatched to any gene: 8. Germline CDR1 reads MDHEN; CDR2 reads SYDVKM.

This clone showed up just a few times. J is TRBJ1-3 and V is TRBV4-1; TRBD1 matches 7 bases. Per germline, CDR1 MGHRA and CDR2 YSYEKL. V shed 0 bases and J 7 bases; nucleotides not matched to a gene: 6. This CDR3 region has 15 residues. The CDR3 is CASSQEPGGTNTIYF. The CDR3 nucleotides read TGCGCCAGCAGCCAAGAACCAGGGGGGACTAACACCATATATTTT.

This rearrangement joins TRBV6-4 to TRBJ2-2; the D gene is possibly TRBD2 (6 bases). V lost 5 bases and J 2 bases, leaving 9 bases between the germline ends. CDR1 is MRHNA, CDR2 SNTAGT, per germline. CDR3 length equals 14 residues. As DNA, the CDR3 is TGTGCCAGCAGTATGGAGGGAAACACCGGGGAGCTGTTTTTT. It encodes CASSMEGNTGELFF.

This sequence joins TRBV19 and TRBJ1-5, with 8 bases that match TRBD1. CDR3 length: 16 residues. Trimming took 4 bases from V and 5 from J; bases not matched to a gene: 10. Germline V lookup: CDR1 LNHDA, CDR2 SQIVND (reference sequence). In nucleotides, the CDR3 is TGTGCCAGTAGTAACCTCTTGACAGGGGAGGATCAGCCCCAGCATTTT. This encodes CASSNLLTGEDQPQHF.

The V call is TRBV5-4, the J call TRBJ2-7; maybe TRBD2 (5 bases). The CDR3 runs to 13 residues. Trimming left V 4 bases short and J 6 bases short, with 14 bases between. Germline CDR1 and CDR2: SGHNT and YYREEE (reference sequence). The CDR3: CASSPRSRGEQYF. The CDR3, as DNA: TGTGCCAGCAGCCCGAGGAGTCGGGGCGAGCAGTACTTC. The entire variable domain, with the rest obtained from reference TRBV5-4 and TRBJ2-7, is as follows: ETGVTQSPTHLIKTRGQQVTLRCSSQSGHNTVSWYQQALGQGPQFIFQYYREEENGRGNFPPRFSGLQFPNYSSELNVNALELDDSALYLCASSPRSRGEQYFGPGTRLTVT.